The following is a T cell receptor beta chain sequence with its context. This record belongs to a study of T cells in Graves' hyperthyroidism and ophthalmopathy. V was pared by 5 bases and J by 2 bases, with 8 bases of the junction left unmatched. The CDR3 extends over 14 amino acids. Per germline, CDR1 DFQATT and CDR2 SNEGSKA (reference sequence). Amplification of TCR beta CDR3 regions used RNA as the template. Initially, a first-round RT-PCR of the TCR CDR3 employed the HTBI primer set. TCRdb reprocessed the multiplex PCR reads via MiXCR and lists one record per CDR3 protein. Counted here are about 400,000 distinct CDR3 sequences, about 16% occurring once; the ten biggest clones make up about 30%.

The sequenced sample was blood. This TCR came from a woman aged 25 to 39 with Graves' hyperthyroidism. The chain employs TRBV20-1 and TRBJ2-5, with TRBD1 matching over 7 bases. The CDR3: CSAVLRDRQETQYF. CDR3 nucleotide sequence: TGCAGTGCTGTACTCCGGGACAGACAAGAGACCCAGTACTTC.